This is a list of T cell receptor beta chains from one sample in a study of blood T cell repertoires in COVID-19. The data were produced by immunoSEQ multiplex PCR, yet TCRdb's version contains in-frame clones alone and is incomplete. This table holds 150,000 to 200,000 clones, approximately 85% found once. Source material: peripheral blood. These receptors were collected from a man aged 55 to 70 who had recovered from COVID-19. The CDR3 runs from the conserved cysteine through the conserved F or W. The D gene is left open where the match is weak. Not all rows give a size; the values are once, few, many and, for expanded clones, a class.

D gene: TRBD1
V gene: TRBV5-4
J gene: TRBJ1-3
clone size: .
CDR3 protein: CASSEGTARSSGNTIYF
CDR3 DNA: TGTGCCAGCAGCGAGGGGACAGCTCGTAGCTCTGGAAACACCATATATTTT

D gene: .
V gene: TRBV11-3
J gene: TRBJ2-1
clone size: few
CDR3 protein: CASSLDGGTSPHNEQFF
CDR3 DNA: TGTGCCAGCAGCTTAGATGGGGGGACTTCCCCCCACAATGAGCAGTTCTTC

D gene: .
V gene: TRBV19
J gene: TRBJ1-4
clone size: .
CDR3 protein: CASRGLEKLFF
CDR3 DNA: TGTGCCAGTCGTGGGCTAGAAAAACTGTTTTTT

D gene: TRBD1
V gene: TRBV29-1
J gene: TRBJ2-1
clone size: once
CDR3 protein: CSVSHRGISYNEQFF
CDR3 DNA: TGCAGCGTGTCTCACAGGGGGATCTCCTACAATGAGCAGTTCTTC

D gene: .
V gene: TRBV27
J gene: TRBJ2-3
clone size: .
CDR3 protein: CASSFPGGTQYF
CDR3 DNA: TGTGCCAGCAGTTTTCCCGGGGGTACGCAGTATTTT

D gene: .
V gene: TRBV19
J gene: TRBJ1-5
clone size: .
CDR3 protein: CATGRTETYSNQPQHF
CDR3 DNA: TGTGCCACCGGCCGGACAGAGACTTATAGCAATCAGCCCCAGCATTTT

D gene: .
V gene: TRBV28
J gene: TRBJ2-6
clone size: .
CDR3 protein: CATLSGANVLTF
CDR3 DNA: TGTGCCACCCTCTCTGGGGCCAACGTCCTGACTTTC

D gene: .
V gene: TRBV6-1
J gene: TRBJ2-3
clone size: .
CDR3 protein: CASSDQGKDDTQYF
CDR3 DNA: TGTGCCAGCAGTGACCAGGGGAAAGACGATACGCAGTATTTT

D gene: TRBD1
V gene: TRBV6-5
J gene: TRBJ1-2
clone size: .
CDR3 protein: CASSDRGKANYGYTF
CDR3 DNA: TGTGCCAGCAGCGACAGGGGAAAAGCTAACTATGGCTACACCTTC

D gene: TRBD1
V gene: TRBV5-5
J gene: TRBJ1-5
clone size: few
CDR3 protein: CASSAGTGSYSNQPQHF
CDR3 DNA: TGTGCCAGCAGCGCCGGGACAGGGAGTTATAGCAATCAGCCCCAGCATTTT

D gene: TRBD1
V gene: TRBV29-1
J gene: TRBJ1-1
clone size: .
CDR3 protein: CSVITGGHLEAFF
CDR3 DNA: TGCAGCGTTATAACAGGGGGGCACCTTGAAGCTTTCTTT

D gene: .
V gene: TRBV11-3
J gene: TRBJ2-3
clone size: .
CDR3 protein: CASSSSAGRGGTDTQYF
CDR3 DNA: TGTGCCAGCAGCTCCAGCGCAGGCCGGGGAGGCACAGATACGCAGTATTTT

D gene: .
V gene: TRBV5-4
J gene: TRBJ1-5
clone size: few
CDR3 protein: CASSSGGNRDQPQHF
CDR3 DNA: TGTGCCAGCAGTTCGGGGGGGAATCGGGATCAGCCCCAGCATTTT

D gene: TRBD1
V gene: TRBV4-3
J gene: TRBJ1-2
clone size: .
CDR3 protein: CASSQVGQGIDYTF
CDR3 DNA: TGCGCCAGCAGCCAAGTAGGACAGGGGATCGACTACACCTTC

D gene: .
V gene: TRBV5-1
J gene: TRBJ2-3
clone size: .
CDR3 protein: CASSLDAGGNKQYF
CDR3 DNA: TGCGCCAGCAGCTTGGATGCAGGGGGGAATAAGCAGTATTTT

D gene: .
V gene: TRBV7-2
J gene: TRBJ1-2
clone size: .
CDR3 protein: CASSPTDNYGYTF
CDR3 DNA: TGTGCCAGCAGCCCGACAGATAACTATGGCTACACCTTC

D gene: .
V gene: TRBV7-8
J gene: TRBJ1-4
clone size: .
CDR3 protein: CASGRATNEKLFF
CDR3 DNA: TGTGCCAGCGGGAGGGCAACTAATGAAAAACTGTTTTTT

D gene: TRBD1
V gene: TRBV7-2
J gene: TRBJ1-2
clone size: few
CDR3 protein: CASSWRRQGNEGYTF
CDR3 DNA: TGTGCCAGCAGCTGGCGACGACAGGGAAACGAGGGCTACACCTTC

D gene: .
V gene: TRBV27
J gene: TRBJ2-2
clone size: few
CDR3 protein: CASGFQNTGELFF
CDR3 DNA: TGTGCCAGCGGTTTCCAGAACACCGGGGAGCTGTTTTTT

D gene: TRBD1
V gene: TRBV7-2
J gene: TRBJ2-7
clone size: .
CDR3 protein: CASGYGQGAEEQYF
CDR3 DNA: TGTGCCAGCGGCTACGGACAGGGGGCGGAGGAGCAGTACTTC

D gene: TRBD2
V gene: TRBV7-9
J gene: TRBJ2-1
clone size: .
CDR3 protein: CASSSRGGGAGEQFF
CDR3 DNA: TGTGCCAGCAGCTCCCGGGGCGGGGGGGCCGGCGAGCAGTTCTTC

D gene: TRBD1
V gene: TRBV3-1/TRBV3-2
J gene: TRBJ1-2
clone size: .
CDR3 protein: CASSQADRGVGYTF
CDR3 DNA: TGTGCCAGCAGCCAAGCGGACAGGGGGGTTGGCTACACCTTC

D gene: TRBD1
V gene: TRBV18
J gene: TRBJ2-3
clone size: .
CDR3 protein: CASSPTGGEDNTQYF
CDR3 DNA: TGTGCCAGCTCACCGACAGGGGGCGAGGATAATACGCAGTATTTT

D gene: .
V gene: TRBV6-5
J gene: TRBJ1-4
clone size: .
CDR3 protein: CASGRATTNEKLFF
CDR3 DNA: TGTGCCAGCGGGAGGGCGACAACTAATGAAAAACTGTTTTTT

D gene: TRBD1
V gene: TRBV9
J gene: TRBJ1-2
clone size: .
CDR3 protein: CASSVGTGYNHGYTF
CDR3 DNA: TGTGCCAGCAGCGTAGGGACAGGGTATAATCATGGCTACACCTTC

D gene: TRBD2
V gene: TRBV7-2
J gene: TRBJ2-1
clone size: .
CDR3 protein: CASSRTSGQFF
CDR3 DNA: TGTGCCAGCAGCCGGACTAGCGGACAGTTCTTC

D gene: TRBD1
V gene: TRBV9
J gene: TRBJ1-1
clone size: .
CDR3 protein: CASSEWDRGTEAFF
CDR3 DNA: TGTGCCAGCAGCGAGTGGGACAGGGGGACTGAAGCTTTCTTT

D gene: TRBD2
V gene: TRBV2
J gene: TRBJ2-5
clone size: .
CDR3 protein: CASSETGGWETQYF
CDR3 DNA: TGTGCCAGCAGTGAAACGGGGGGGTGGGAGACCCAGTACTTC

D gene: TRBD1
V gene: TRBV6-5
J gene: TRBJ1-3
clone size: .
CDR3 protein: CASSYSKGRGNTIYF
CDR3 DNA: TGTGCCAGCAGTTACTCGAAGGGCAGGGGGAACACCATATATTTT

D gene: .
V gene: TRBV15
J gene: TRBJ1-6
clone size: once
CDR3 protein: CATSRERGDSPLHF
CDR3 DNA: TGTGCCACCAGCAGAGAAAGGGGCGATTCACCCCTCCACTTT

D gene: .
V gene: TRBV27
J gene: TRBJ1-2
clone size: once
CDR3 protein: CASSSRRSYGYTF
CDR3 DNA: TGTGCCAGCAGTAGTAGACGGAGCTATGGCTACACCTTC

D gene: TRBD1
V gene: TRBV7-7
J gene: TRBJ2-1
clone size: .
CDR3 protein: CASSTGQGNEQFF
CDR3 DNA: TGTGCTAGCAGCACCGGACAGGGGAATGAGCAGTTCTTC

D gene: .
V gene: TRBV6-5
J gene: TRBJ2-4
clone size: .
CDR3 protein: CASSQSPVNRNIQYF
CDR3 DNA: TGTGCCAGCAGTCAGTCCCCTGTTAACCGAAACATTCAGTACTTC

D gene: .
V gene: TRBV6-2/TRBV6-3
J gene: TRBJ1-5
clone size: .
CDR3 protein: CASSYFWTEAGHF
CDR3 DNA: TGTGCCAGCAGTTACTTCTGGACAGAGGCTGGGCATTTT

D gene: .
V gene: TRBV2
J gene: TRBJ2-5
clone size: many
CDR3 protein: CASSRVRQETQYF
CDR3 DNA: TGTGCCAGCAGCCGGGTCCGGCAAGAGACCCAGTACTTC

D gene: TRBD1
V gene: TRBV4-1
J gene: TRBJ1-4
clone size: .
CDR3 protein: CASSLTTGVLEKLFF
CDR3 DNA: TGCGCCAGCAGCTTGACGACAGGGGTTCTCGAAAAACTGTTTTTT

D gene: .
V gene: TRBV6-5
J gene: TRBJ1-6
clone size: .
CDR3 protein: CASLEGRNSPLHF
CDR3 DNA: TGTGCCAGCTTAGAGGGGAGGAATTCACCCCTCCACTTT

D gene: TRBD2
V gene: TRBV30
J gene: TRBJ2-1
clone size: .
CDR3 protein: CAWSSTSGVGNEQFF
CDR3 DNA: TGTGCCTGGAGTTCGACTAGCGGGGTTGGCAATGAGCAGTTCTTC

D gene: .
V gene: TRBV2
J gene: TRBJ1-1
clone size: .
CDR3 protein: CASRRPGLPNTEAFF
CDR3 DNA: TGTGCCAGCAGACGACCGGGACTTCCGAACACTGAAGCTTTCTTT

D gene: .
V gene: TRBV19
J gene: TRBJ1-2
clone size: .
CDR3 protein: CASSTRGGGYTF
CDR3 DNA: TGTGCCAGTAGTACTCGGGGAGGCGGCTACACCTTC

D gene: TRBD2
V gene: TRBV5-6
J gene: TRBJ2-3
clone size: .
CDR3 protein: CASRLSGVSTDTQYF
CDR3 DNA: TGTGCCAGCAGGCTTAGCGGGGTTAGCACAGATACGCAGTATTTT

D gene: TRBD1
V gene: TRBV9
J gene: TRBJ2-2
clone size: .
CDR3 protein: CASSVDGTGGNTGELFF
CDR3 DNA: TGTGCCAGCAGCGTAGATGGGACAGGGGGAAACACCGGGGAGCTGTTTTTT

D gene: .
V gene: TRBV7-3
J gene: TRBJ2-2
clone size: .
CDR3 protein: CASSLGPIRNTGELFF
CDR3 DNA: TGTGCCAGCAGCTTAGGGCCCATCCGAAACACCGGGGAGCTGTTTTTT

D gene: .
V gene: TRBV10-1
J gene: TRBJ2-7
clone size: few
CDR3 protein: CAGKTGTYEQYF
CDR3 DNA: TGCGCCGGGAAGACAGGTACCTACGAGCAGTACTTC

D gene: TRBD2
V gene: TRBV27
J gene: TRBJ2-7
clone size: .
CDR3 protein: CASSFSGLAGTIYEQYF
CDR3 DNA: TGTGCCAGCAGTTTCTCGGGACTAGCGGGGACAATCTACGAGCAGTACTTC

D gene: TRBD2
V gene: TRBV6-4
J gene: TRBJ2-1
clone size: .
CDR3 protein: CASSRLAGADEQFF
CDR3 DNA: TGTGCCAGCAGCCGACTAGCGGGGGCCGATGAGCAGTTCTTC

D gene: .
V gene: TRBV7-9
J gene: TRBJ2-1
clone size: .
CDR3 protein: CASSKSGAGYNEQFF
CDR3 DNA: TGTGCCAGCAGCAAGTCAGGGGCAGGCTACAATGAGCAGTTCTTC

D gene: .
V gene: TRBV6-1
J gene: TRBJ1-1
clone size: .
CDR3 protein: CASSDQGGLDTEAFF
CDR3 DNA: TGTGCCAGCAGTGATCAGGGAGGGTTGGACACTGAAGCTTTCTTT

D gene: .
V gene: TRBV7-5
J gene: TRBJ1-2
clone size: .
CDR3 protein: CARSWRVNTNYGYTF
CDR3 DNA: TGTGCCAGAAGCTGGAGGGTGAATACTAACTATGGCTACACCTTC

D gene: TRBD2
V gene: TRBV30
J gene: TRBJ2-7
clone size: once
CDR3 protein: CAWSVAGLEQYF
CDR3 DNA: TGTGCCTGGAGTGTAGCGGGGTTGGAGCAGTACTTC

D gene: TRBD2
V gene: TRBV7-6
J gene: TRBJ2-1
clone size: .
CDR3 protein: CASSLLAGVYNEQFF
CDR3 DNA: TGTGCCAGCAGCTTACTAGCGGGGGTTTATAATGAGCAGTTCTTC

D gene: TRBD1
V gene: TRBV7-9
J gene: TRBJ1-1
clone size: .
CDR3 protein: CASSRTGVGTEAFF
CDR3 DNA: TGTGCCAGCAGTCGGACAGGGGTCGGCACTGAAGCTTTCTTT